The 29 T cell receptor beta chains below come from one sample, sequenced in a study of T cells in Graves' hyperthyroidism and ophthalmopathy. RNA transcripts yielded amplified TCR beta CDR3 regions. During a first-round RT-PCR of the TCR CDR3, the HTBI primer set was used. TCRdb ran MiXCR on the multiplex PCR reads and lists one entry per CDR3 protein. The table includes about 380,000 distinct CDR3 sequences, over 11% detected once. Sequencing was done on a sample of blood. The receptors here all came from a woman in her fifties or sixties with Graves' hyperthyroidism.

This clonotype was recorded many times. The chain employs TRBV20-1 and TRBJ2-5; no firm D call. The CDR3 sequence is 15 residues long. Trimming took off 4 bases at V and 2 bases at J, with 17 bases between the two ends. Germline V gene data show CDR1 as DFQATT and CDR2 as SNEGSKA (reference sequence). The CDR3 region has the DNA TGCAGTGCTAATCCGAGAGCTAGGAATCAAGAGACCCAGTACTTC. This codes for CSANPRARNQETQYF.

The CDR3 region has the DNA TGCGCCAGCAGCCAAGTTCTGGGAACCGGGGAGCTGTTTTTT. Residues: CASSQVLGTGELFF. The rearrangement uses TRBV4-1 and TRBJ2-2; D is uncertain. Germline CDR1 and CDR2: MGHRA and YSYEKL. This CDR3 has 14 residues. The germline V and J ends were trimmed by 1 base and 5 bases, with 8 bases remaining between them.

The V gene is TRBV30, the J gene TRBJ1-2; D is unresolved. Trimming left V 2 bases short and J 12 bases short, with 13 bases between. This CDR3 contains 11 residues. CDR1 and CDR2 from the germline V gene are GTSNPN and SVGIG (reference sequence). The CDR3 coding sequence is TGTGCCTGGAGTCATTCCAACGGCCACACCTTC. This codes for CAWSHSNGHTF.

This clonotype was observed a handful of times. The chain has TRBV10-1 and TRBJ2-5; 12 bases map to TRBD2. CDR1 is WNHNN, CDR2 SYGVQD, per germline (reference sequence). This CDR3 contains 15 residues. Trimming cost V 6 bases and J 3 bases; bases outside gene matches: 5. CDR3: CASSPGLAGKETQYF. CDR3 in DNA: TGCGCCAGCAGCCCTGGACTAGCGGGAAAAGAGACCCAGTACTTC.

The rearrangement links TRBV9 to TRBJ2-1, with 10 bases identical to TRBD2. This CDR3 comprises 14 residues. V was clipped by 3 bases and J by 7 bases; unmatched bases: 4. CDR1 is SGDLS and CDR2 is YYNGEE in the germline V gene. CDR3 bases: TGTGCCAGCAGCGCCGGGACTAGCGTTAATGAGCAGTTCTTC. Amino acid sequence: CASSAGTSVNEQFF. Full variable domain (outside the CDR3, taken from reference TRBV9 and TRBJ2-1): DSGVTQTPKHLITATGQRVTLRCSPRSGDLSVYWYQQSLDQGLQFLIQYYNGEERAKGNILERFSAQQFPDLHSELNLSSLELGDSALYFCASSAGTSVNEQFFGPGTRLTVL.

This clonotype has just a few counts. The chain joins TRBV27 to TRBJ2-3, with unresolved D. From germline, CDR1 is MNHEY and CDR2 SMNVEV (reference sequence). The length of the CDR3 is 13 residues. The V and J ends lost 7 bases and 4 bases respectively, with 12 bases between them. DNA of the CDR3: TGTGCCAGCAATCCCGGTCTCCCAGATACGCAGTATTTT. It specifies CASNPGLPDTQYF.

This clonotype has ten or more counts. The chain has TRBV11-2 and TRBJ1-5; 7 nucleotides match TRBD1. The V segment lost 5 bases and the J segment 6 bases; nucleotides outside the gene matches: 4. Germline V gene sequence: CDR1 SGHAT, CDR2 FQNNGV. The CDR3 has 13 amino acids. CDR3 in DNA: TGTGCCAGCAGCCCCGACAGGGTTCAGCCCCAGCATTTT. Translation gives CASSPDRVQPQHF.

This clonotype has at least ten counts. The chain employs TRBV6-5 and TRBJ1-1; 7 bases agree with TRBD1. Per the germline V gene, CDR1 is MNHEY and CDR2 is SVGAGI. V gave up 0 bases and J gave up 5 bases; unmatched junction bases: 6. The CDR3 totals 15 residues. In nucleotides, the CDR3 is TGTGCCAGCAGTTACTCTAACAGGGGAGGAACTGAAGCTTTCTTT. This translates into CASSYSNRGGTEAFF.

The V and J genes are TRBV19 and TRBJ2-2; 7 nucleotides align to TRBD1. The J segment lost 8 bases and the V segment lost 3 bases, leaving 3 bases of the junction unmatched. The CDR3 is made up of 13 amino acids. Germline assignment: CDR1 LNHDA and CDR2 SQIVND (reference sequence). The CDR3 nucleotides read TGTGCCAGTAGTATTGACAGGGCTGGGGAGCTGTTTTTT. This codes for CASSIDRAGELFF.

V and J are TRBV7-9 and TRBJ2-1; 9 nucleotides line up with TRBD2. V lost 1 base, J lost 6 bases, and 4 bases stayed unmatched. There are 15 residues in the CDR3. Germline loops: CDR1 SEHNR, CDR2 FQNEAQ (reference sequence). CDR3: CASSLGAGGCNEQFF. The CDR3 nucleotides read TGTGCCAGCAGCTTAGGAGCGGGAGGCTGCAATGAGCAGTTCTTC.

Points on this clonotype: This is likely a read error, given that the CDR3 carries no conserved phenylalanine or tryptophan at its end. The V call is TRBV12-3 or TRBV12-4, the J call TRBJ1-5; D remains unclear. This CDR3 is 13 amino acids long. V was trimmed by 4 bases and J by 5 bases, leaving 9 bases between them. The CDR3, as DNA: TGTGCCAGCAGTTGGAACTTACATCAGCCCCAGCATCTT. Its translation is CASSWNLHQPQHL.

This clonotype was recorded many times. The V and J genes are TRBV7-2 and TRBJ1-1; no clear D. Trimming took 5 bases from V and 3 from J, leaving 13 bases between them. CDR3 length equals 14 residues. Germline-derived CDR1 and CDR2 are SGHTA and FQGNSA. CDR3 sequence reads: CASSLQALYTEAFF. The CDR3 nucleotides read TGTGCCAGCAGCCTACAAGCACTTTACACTGAAGCTTTCTTT. Filled out from reference TRBV7-2 and TRBJ1-1, the complete variable domain reads GAGVSQSPSNKVTEKGKDVELRCDPISGHTALYWYRQSLGQGLEFLIYFQGNSAPDKSGLPSDRFSAERTGGSVSTLTIQRTQQEDSAVYLCASSLQALYTEAFFGQGTRLTVV.

The chain uses TRBV28 and TRBJ1-3; TRBD1 matches at 7 bases. There are 13 residues in the CDR3. With 8 bases clipped from V and 6 bases from J, the junction kept 7 bases outside the gene matches. In germline, CDR1 is MDHEN, CDR2 SYDVKM. The CDR3 DNA follows: TGTGCCAGCCTTTCCGGGACAGTAAACACCATATATTTT. It translates to CASLSGTVNTIYF.

V is TRBV25-1 and J is TRBJ2-7; 7 bases are a match to TRBD1. V was pared by 4 bases and J by 2 bases, with 8 bases of the junction left unmatched. The CDR3 extends over 15 amino acids. Germline CDR1 reads MGHDK; CDR2 reads SYGVNS. CDR3 nucleotides: TGTGCCAGCAGTGGCGGACAGGCCGGAACCTACGAGCAGTACTTC. Translation gives CASSGGQAGTYEQYF.

This clonotype showed up just a few times. In DNA form, the CDR3 reads TGCAGTACAACGACAGGGACCTATGGCTACACCTTC. Amino acid sequence: CSTTTGTYGYTF. J is TRBJ1-2 and V is TRBV20-1; 7 bases map to TRBD1. From germline, CDR1 is DFQATT and CDR2 SNEGSKA (reference sequence). The ends lost 8 bases at V and 4 bases at J; junction bases unmatched: 7. CDR3 length: 12 amino acids.

The chain recombines TRBV29-1 with TRBJ1-2, with D perhaps TRBD1 (6 bases). Germline V gene data show CDR1 as SQVTM and CDR2 as ANQGSEA. The CDR3 loop spans 14 amino acids. Trimming cost V 3 bases and J 4 bases, with 15 bases left between them. The DNA of the CDR3 is TGCAGCGTTGAGGGTTGGGGGGCTGGCTATGGCTACACCTTC. Protein: CSVEGWGAGYGYTF.

J is TRBJ1-3 and V is TRBV7-8, with D hard to call. Germline CDR1 and CDR2: SGHVS and FQNEAQ. This CDR3 contains 14 residues. Trimming cost V 2 bases and J 4 bases, with 9 bases left between them. For the CDR3, the DNA is TGTGCCAGCAGCTTACGAGGAATCGGAAACACCATATATTTT. It encodes CASSLRGIGNTIYF.

The rearrangement links TRBV30 to TRBJ2-5; 8 bases line up with TRBD1. V lost 3 bases, J lost 5 bases, and 5 bases stayed unmatched. Germline values: CDR1 GTSNPN, CDR2 SVGIG (reference sequence). The CDR3 contains 13 residues. This CDR3 reads CAWRLTGGETQYF. The DNA for the CDR3 is TGTGCCTGGAGACTAACAGGGGGGGAGACCCAGTACTTC. The whole variable domain, filled in from reference TRBV30 and TRBJ2-5, reads SQTIHQWPATLVQPVGSPLSLECTVEGTSNPNLYWYRQAAGRGLQLLFYSVGIGQISSEVPQNLSASRPQDRQFILSSKKLLLSDSGFYLCAWRLTGGETQYFGPGTRLLVL.

The J gene is TRBJ1-5, the V gene TRBV20-1, with D possibly matching TRBD1 (5 bases). Germline V CDR1 and CDR2: DFQATT, SNEGSKA (reference sequence). The V end was cut by 1 base, the J end by 5 bases, with 15 bases between. This CDR3 has 15 amino acids. As DNA, the CDR3 is TGCAGTGCTAGAGCTGGGACCGCGGGAGATCAGCCCCAGCATTTT. This codes for CSARAGTAGDQPQHF.

This clonotype was recorded many times. This chain connects TRBV6-1 to TRBJ2-1, with TRBD1 as a possible D gene (6 bases). The CDR3 covers 13 residues. Germline V CDR1 and CDR2: MNHNS, SASEGT. V was shortened by 7 bases and J by 5 bases, with 12 bases between the two germline ends. The CDR3 DNA follows: TGTGCCAGCACAAGAAGGACAGACAATGAGCAGTTCTTC. This sequence encodes CASTRRTDNEQFF.

This clonotype was seen repeatedly, ten times or more. The V call is TRBV12-3 or TRBV12-4, the J call TRBJ1-4; 7 bases agree with TRBD1. J lost 0 bases, V lost 5 bases, and 6 bases had no gene match. The CDR3 spans 16 residues. CDR3 nucleotide sequence: TGTGCCAGCAGTCCCACGCAGGGGGCAACTAATGAAAAACTGTTTTTT. Translating it yields CASSPTQGATNEKLFF.

This clonotype has only a few counts. The gene calls are TRBV2 and TRBJ2-3; 10 nucleotides match TRBD2. The ends lost 6 bases at V and 0 bases at J; junction bases unmatched: 3. The CDR3 spans 15 residues. Germline V CDR1 and CDR2: SNHLY, FYNNEI. The CDR3 reads CASRKTSGSTDTQYF. CDR3 nucleotide sequence: TGTGCCAGCAGGAAGACTAGCGGGAGCACAGATACGCAGTATTTT. Variable domain in full (rest from reference TRBV2 and TRBJ2-3): EPEVTQTPSHQVTQMGQEVILRCVPISNHLYFYWYRQILGQKVEFLVSFYNNEISEKSEIFDDQFSVERPDGSNFTLKIRSTKLEDSAMYFCASRKTSGSTDTQYFGPGTRLTVL.

This clonotype was counted many times. J is TRBJ1-1 and V is TRBV6-1, with unresolved D. Trimming took off 7 bases at V and 0 bases at J, with 9 bases between the two ends. The germline V gene encodes CDR1 MNHNS and CDR2 SASEGT. The CDR3 has 13 residues. Here the CDR3 DNA reads TGTGCCAGCATTATACGGATGAACACTGAAGCTTTCTTT. It specifies CASIIRMNTEAFF.

This sequence joins TRBV20-1 and TRBJ2-4, with 12 positions matching TRBD1. This CDR3 comprises 16 residues. The V gene end was trimmed by 6 bases and the J gene end by 3 bases; junction bases not matched to a gene: 9. The germline V gene encodes CDR1 DFQATT and CDR2 SNEGSKA (reference sequence). The CDR3 DNA follows: TGCAGTGCAGAGGGACAGGGGGCCATGATCAAAAACATTCAGTACTTC. Translating gives CSAEGQGAMIKNIQYF.

This clonotype came up a few times. The CDR3 does not close with the conserved phenylalanine or tryptophan, likely indicating a read error. The chain joins TRBV7-9 to TRBJ2-1, with 10 bases lining up with TRBD2. The germline CDR1 and CDR2 sequences are SEHNR and FQNEAQ (reference sequence). V was clipped by 2 bases and J by 4 bases; unmatched bases: 2. The CDR3 consists of 15 residues. In DNA form, the CDR3 reads TGTGCCAGCAGCTTACTTAGCGGGAGGTACAATGAGCAGTTCTGC. This translates into CASSLLSGRYNEQFC.

This clonotype has a count of ten or more. The gene calls are TRBV11-2 and TRBJ1-2; possible D gene TRBD1, 5 bases. Trimming removed 6 bases from V and 5 bases from J, with 22 bases in between. The length of the CDR3 is 16 residues. Germline loops: CDR1 SGHAT, CDR2 FQNNGV. The CDR3 sequence is CASSPGRGGLKYGYTF. CDR3 sequence (DNA): TGTGCCAGCAGTCCCGGGAGGGGAGGACTCAAGTATGGCTACACCTTC. The variable domain in full, with the rest retrieved from reference TRBV11-2 and TRBJ1-2, is EAGVAQSPRYKIIEKRQSVAFWCNPISGHATLYWYQQILGQGPKLLIQFQNNGVVDDSQLPKDRFSAERLKGVDSTLKIQPAKLEDSAVYLCASSPGRGGLKYGYTFGSGTRLTVV.

The J gene is TRBJ2-7, the V gene TRBV2; 7 bases agree with TRBD2. J was trimmed by 1 base and V by 5 bases; bases with no gene match: 5. This CDR3 contains 14 residues. Germline V gene lookup returns CDR1 SNHLY and CDR2 FYNNEI. Here the CDR3 reads CASSSAGASYEQYF. The CDR3 region has the DNA TGTGCCAGCAGTTCTGCGGGAGCATCCTACGAGCAGTACTTC.

This clonotype has a count of ten or more. The CDR3 DNA follows: TGTGCCAGCAGTTACCCTTCGCAGGGGGCTGACACAGATACGCAGTATTTT. This encodes CASSYPSQGADTDTQYF. V usage is TRBV6-5 and J usage is TRBJ2-3; TRBD1 matches at 8 bases. Trimming removed 2 bases from V and 2 bases from J; junction bases left unmatched: 9. CDR3 length: 17 residues. The germline V gene encodes CDR1 MNHEY and CDR2 SVGAGI.

This clonotype showed up just a few times. The chain carries TRBV5-1 and TRBJ2-3; D unresolved. Trimming removed 3 bases at V and 2 bases at J, with 13 bases between. The CDR3 loop spans 15 amino acids. The germline gives CDR1 SGHRS, CDR2 YFSETQ. CDR3 loop: CASSYERPHTDTQYF. CDR3 sequence (DNA): TGCGCCAGCAGCTATGAGCGACCGCACACAGATACGCAGTATTTT.